This TCR beta chain was obtained from a study of cytomegalovirus exposure and HLA in healthy donors (dated by TCRdb to about 2017). Turning to the overall study: In an earlier analysis of 587 of the donors, 276 Gb of sequence data and some 100 million unique TCR beta sequences from about 179 million T cells were reported. An early release that covered 500 to 800 HLA-typed donors contained about 290 gigabases of sequencing data and tens of millions of unique TCR sequences. The genetic ancestry cluster associated with self-reported Caucasian donors included roughly 84% of the roughly 400 genotyped donors. The study aimed to test whether cataloging public T cell receptors could reveal signatures of past pathogen exposure. The study profiled the T cell repertoires of some 610 subjects by immunosequencing and related them to cytomegalovirus serostatus. In addition to the first cohort of roughly 700 subjects, a separate validation cohort of 120 different subjects was used. High-throughput TCR immunosequencing, statistical association of individual TCRs with disease status, and machine learning were combined to predict cytomegalovirus infection status. In a later analysis, previously published TCR beta repertoires from 550 to 750 donors were re-analyzed and high-resolution HLA genotyping was added so that TCR occurrence patterns could be studied. Rather than drawing on any new phenotypic data, the later analysis identified candidate immune exposures from TCR beta sequences and the way those sequences occurred across donors. In an earlier analysis of 550 to 700 of the donors, high-throughput TCR beta sequencing was used to judge whether each TCR beta V gene segment behaved as functional or pseudogenic. Donor age, sex, ethnicity and CMV serostatus were compiled alongside the repertoire data. In a later genetic analysis, genome-wide SNP genotypes for about 65% of the roughly 700 donors were used, and that subset was treated as a discovery cohort. Every discovery cohort repertoire had been produced on one sequencing platform. Both class I and class II loci were covered by HLA typing, at four-digit resolution. Typing coverage varied by locus: roughly 620-630 donors for A, B, C, DRB1 and DQB1; some 520 for DQA1; 600 to 610 for DPA1; more than 450 for DPB1. Five DR-DQ haplotypes were handled as single units for association and clustering, since linkage in the cohort was strong. On average, roughly 240,000 unique TCR beta nucleotide sequences were sequenced per donor among some 420 genotyped donors of the cohort, with roughly 20% of those sequences being non-productive.

Trimming leaves V shorter by 4 bases and J shorter by 5 bases, with the junction holding 9 bases beyond the gene matches. The CDR3, cysteine through phenylalanine, is 15 amino acids long. The sequence is cut down to CDR3 DNA, 45 bases in frame from base 1. From a lookup of the germline V gene, CDR1 and CDR2 are SGHRS and YFSETQ. What the authors observed across the whole study: CMV serostatus was the only immune exposure information available for the cohort. A later genetic analysis reported fewer N-insertions in productive TCRs among donors in an Asian-associated ancestry cluster than the roughly 720-donor mean. Over 15 rarely observed V segments, including chromosome 9 orphons, were excluded from the earlier analysis of about 610 of the donors because counts were too low. Only TCR beta chains were sequenced in this cohort, and the absence of alpha or paired-chain data limited detectable features. A later genetic analysis associated a missense DCLRE1C variant with V-gene and J-gene trimming of TCR beta chains, and an independent cohort replicated the association. In a later analysis, some 17,000 TCR beta sequences were associated with specific HLA alleles at a false discovery rate of 0.05. The study listed over 150 TCR beta chains as associated with cytomegalovirus. The classifier was reported to diagnose cytomegalovirus status with high specificity and sensitivity in both the original cohort and the validation cohort. Several of the top co-occurrence clusters appeared to be linked to parvovirus B19, influenza, CMV and Epstein-Barr virus, according to a later analysis. According to a later analysis, most CMV-associated TCR beta chains appeared to be HLA-restricted, and the HLA associations seemed to be driven largely by CMV exposure. Assigning TCR associations to individual alleles was difficult when HLA alleles, especially DR and DQ, strongly co-occurred. A cluster of highly shared sequence variants was judged likely to be a technical artifact of the sequencing pipeline. A further reported finding was that TCR beta sequences accurately predicted the HLA-A and HLA-B alleles for most subjects in the first cohort. Because the 87-base-pair reads could not distinguish some IMGT-functional V segments, including TRBV6-2 and TRBV6-3, those segments were excluded. Linkage disequilibrium might explain the correlated functional status among segregating V segments, but an unknown experimental factor could not be ruled out. In an earlier analysis of some 500 of the donors, most TCR beta V segments appeared in productive rearrangements about 87% or about 30% of the time, broadly matching IMGT annotations. Across donors, most TCR sequences were observed very rarely, whereas some public TCRs were present in many individuals. In vitro tests confirmed that a few of the cytomegalovirus-associated TCR beta chains recognize cytomegalovirus antigens. According to a later analysis, TCR association rates differed among HLA loci, with DRB1 alleles showing the most associated TCRs and HLA-C alleles showing the fewest. Presence/absence analyses assumed roughly uniform sequencing depth across donors, an assumption that may not hold. HLA typing was unavailable for some donors at each locus, so association tests used only the typed subset. Compared with equally common non-associated chains, HLA-associated TCR beta chains in a later analysis were more clonally expanded and had lower generation probabilities. It was suggested by the authors that the approach could potentially be generalized to other disease states and immunological phenotypes.

The cohort consisted of hundreds of healthy bone marrow donors. Cohort members were all nominally healthy when sampled, although unrecorded immune exposures were likely present. The donor tested CMV seropositive and was one of the 289 seropositive cohort members. Each donor provided a peripheral blood sample, and peripheral blood mononuclear cells were used for TCR beta sequencing. Genomic DNA was extracted from the blood cell samples with the Qiagen DNeasy Blood Extraction Kit. Receptors were amplified or captured by the immunoSEQ multiplex PCR assay. The multiplex PCR relied on a mix of 60 forward primers for TCR Vbeta segments and 13 reverse primers for TCR Jbeta segments. The CDR3 region of rearranged TCR beta genes was amplified from genomic DNA with a multiplex PCR assay. On the Illumina HiSeq System, the amplified TCR beta libraries were sequenced as 87-base-pair reads. In the paper's pipeline: In a later analysis, some 80 million unique TCR beta chains were counted across the 500 to 850 repertoires, and roughly 10 million of these chains were shared by at least two donors. To remove PCR and sequencing errors, raw reads were error-corrected and collapsed into unique sequences using a nearest-neighbor algorithm that merged closely related sequences. To assign V, D and J gene segments, CDR3 sequences were aligned to IMGT reference sequences. Each retained sequence needed at least a six-nucleotide match to both a V gene segment and a J gene segment. A rearrangement was called productive if the CDR3 had no stop codons and remained in frame with V and J, and every other rearrangement was called non-productive. CDR3 was defined by IMGT convention, running from the second conserved V-encoded cysteine to the conserved J-encoded phenylalanine. Sequences without an unambiguous match to a single V gene segment were excluded from the earlier analysis of about 630 of the donors. An earlier analysis of 450 to 650 of the donors called V segments functional above 56.7% productive rearrangements and segregating when the between-donor standard deviation exceeded 5%. A statistical classification framework was developed to diagnose cytomegalovirus status using the catalog of TCR beta chain sequences. V and J gene assignment, in a later analysis, came from comparing TCR nucleotide sequences with IMGT/GENE-DB human TR gene sequences. Using the TCRdist pipeline, a later analysis assigned CDR3 sequences along with most-parsimonious VDJ recombination scenarios. In a later analysis, each TCR beta chain was defined by its CDR3 amino acid sequence together with its V-gene family, and reads lacking a unique V-gene family were excluded. A later analysis removed nearly 600 highly shared, low-generation-probability nucleotide sequences to deal with suspected cross-contamination and a sequencing artifact. In a later analysis, a clonal expansion index was calculated for each public chain from normalized within-repertoire ranks of inferred template counts. A later analysis computed generation probabilities with a VDJ recombination model fitted to out-of-frame rearrangements, and checked the results against IGoR. In a later analysis, TCR-TCR, TCR-HLA and TCR-CMV co-occurrence was scored with hypergeometric tests, and a repertoire-size bias correction was applied to TCR pairs. To estimate false discovery rates, a later analysis permuted the HLA or CMV assignments 20 times. A later analysis grouped co-occurring TCRs with DBSCAN, adding TCRdist sequence similarity when clustering within HLA-allele-positive subsets. Repertoires with fewer than 30,000 or more than 120,000 public chains, plus five repertoires with anomalous nucleotide sharing, were excluded from co-occurrence clustering. TCRdb took this table from immuneACCESS and kept in-frame rearrangements with V and J called. Such tables lack part of the clones; where checked against another copy, unresolved V genes explain under half of the gap, and the rest is unexplained. For V, J and clone size, that table is used; D and trimming come from the DNA. A total of fewer than 200,000 clones appear in this sample, approximately 85% of them only once. Roughly 10% of the sample is held by the ten biggest clonotypes.

Worth noting for this clone: Its antigen remains undetermined. No much larger clone exists at a distance of one base, and base qualities are not known.

The specimen was PBMCs. The rearranged segments are TRBV5-1 and TRBJ2-5; TRBD1 agrees with 9 junctional bases. The clonotype comes from a man aged 45-60 years in good health and CMV-seropositive. The CDR3 corresponds to CASSDGQGRLETQYF. The DNA sequence is as follows: TGCGCCAGCAGCGACGGACAGGGGCGCTTGGAGACCCAGTACTTC.